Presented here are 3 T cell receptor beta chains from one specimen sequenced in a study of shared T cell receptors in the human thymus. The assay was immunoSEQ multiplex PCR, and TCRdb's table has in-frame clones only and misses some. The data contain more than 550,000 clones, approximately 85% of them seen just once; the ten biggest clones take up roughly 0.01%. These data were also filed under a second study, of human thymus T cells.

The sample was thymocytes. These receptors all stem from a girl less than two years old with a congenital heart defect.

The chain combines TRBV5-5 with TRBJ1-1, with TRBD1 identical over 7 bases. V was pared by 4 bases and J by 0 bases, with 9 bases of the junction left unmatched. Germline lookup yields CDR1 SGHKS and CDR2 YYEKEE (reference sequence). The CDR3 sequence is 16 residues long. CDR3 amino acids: CASSSHPGQMNTEAFF. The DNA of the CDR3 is TGTGCCAGCAGCAGCCACCCGGGACAGATGAACACTGAAGCTTTCTTT.

CDR3 in amino acids: CASSPHVGGNTGELFF. The CDR3 nucleotides read TGCGCCAGCAGCCCTCATGTGGGGGGGAACACCGGGGAGCTGTTTTTT. V is TRBV4-3 and J is TRBJ2-2, with D possibly TRBD2 on 6 matching bases. This CDR3 spans 16 amino acids. Germline CDR1 is LGHNA and CDR2 is YSLEER. Between the trimmed V and J ends, which lost 4 bases and 1 base, there was a span of 13 bases.

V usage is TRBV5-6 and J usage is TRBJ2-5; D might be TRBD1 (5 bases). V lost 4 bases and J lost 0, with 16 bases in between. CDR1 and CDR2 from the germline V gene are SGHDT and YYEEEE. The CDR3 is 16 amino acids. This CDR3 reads CASSKAHDSNQETQYF. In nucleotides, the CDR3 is TGTGCCAGCAGCAAAGCCCACGACAGCAACCAAGAGACCCAGTACTTC.